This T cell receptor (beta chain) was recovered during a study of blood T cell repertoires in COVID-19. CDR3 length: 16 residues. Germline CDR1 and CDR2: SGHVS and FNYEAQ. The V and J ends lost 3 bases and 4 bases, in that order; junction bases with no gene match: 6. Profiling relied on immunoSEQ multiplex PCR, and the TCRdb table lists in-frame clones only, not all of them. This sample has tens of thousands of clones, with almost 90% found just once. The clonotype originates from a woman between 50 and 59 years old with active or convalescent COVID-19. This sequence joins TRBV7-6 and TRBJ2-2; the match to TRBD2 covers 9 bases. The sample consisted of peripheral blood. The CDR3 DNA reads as TGTGCCAGCAGCTTGGTAGCGGGAGATGGCACCGGGGAGCTGTTTTTT. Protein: CASSLVAGDGTGELFF.